The 14 T cell receptor beta chains presented below share a single source sample, sequenced in a study of OX40 agonist ivuxolimab in advanced cancers. Profiled with immunoSEQ multiplex PCR; TCRdb holds only in-frame clones, not every one. The table includes tens of thousands of clones, more than 75% detected once. The sample consisted of CD4+ or CD8+ T cells sorted from blood, taken in a trial of the OX40 agonist ivuxolimab. The receptor source for this set is an adult with an advanced solid tumor such as melanoma, head and neck, liver or kidney cancer.

This chain connects TRBV27 to TRBJ2-3; 11 bases match TRBD1. Trimming cost V 4 bases and J 2 bases; bases outside gene matches: 14. The germline V gene has CDR1 MNHEY and CDR2 SMNVEV (reference sequence). This CDR3 has 19 residues. CDR3 DNA: TGTGCCAGCAGTTCGCTCCGGGACAGGGGGAGGTTGGTCACAGATACGCAGTATTTT. Amino acids: CASSSLRDRGRLVTDTQYF.

The V and J genes are TRBV9 and TRBJ2-1; D may be TRBD2 (7 bases). The germline V gene encodes CDR1 SGDLS and CDR2 YYNGEE. This CDR3 region has 16 residues. V was cut by 3 bases and J by 9 bases, with 22 bases left in between. CDR3 nucleotides: TGTGCCAGCAGCGACCCCCGGGGGGCCTTGGGAATTGAGCAGTTCTTC. It specifies CASSDPRGALGIEQFF.

This chain uses TRBV19 with TRBJ2-1; 14 nucleotides match TRBD2. Germline loops: CDR1 LNHDA, CDR2 SQIVND (reference sequence). The V segment lost 5 bases and the J segment 2 bases; nucleotides outside the gene matches: 14. The CDR3 has 20 residues. CDR3 region: CASSPATSGRASVAYNEQFF. In DNA, the CDR3 is TGTGCCAGTAGTCCGGCGACTAGCGGGAGGGCCAGTGTCGCCTACAATGAGCAGTTCTTC.

The rearrangement links TRBV9 to TRBJ2-7; no clear D gene. Germline-derived CDR1 and CDR2 are SGDLS and YYNGEE. V lost 4 bases to trimming and J lost 5 bases, with 16 bases between them. This CDR3 has 14 amino acids. CDR3 coding DNA: TGTGCCAGCAGCCCATCCGGACCCACTCACGAGCAGTACTTC. This encodes CASSPSGPTHEQYF.

In its sample, this clone is hyperexpanded. The genes are TRBV11-1 and TRBJ1-6; perhaps TRBD1 as D (5 bases). Per germline, CDR1 SGHAT and CDR2 FQDESV (reference sequence). V was clipped by 10 bases and J by 8 bases, with 12 bases between them. The CDR3 covers 12 residues. The CDR3 loop is CANEGIDSPLHF. The DNA of the CDR3 is TGTGCCAATGAGGGGATCGATTCACCCCTCCACTTT.

This chain uses TRBV14 with TRBJ2-7; D possibly corresponds to TRBD1 (6 bases). Germline CDR1 reads SGHDN; CDR2 reads FVKESK. The CDR3 spans 18 residues. V gave up 0 bases and J gave up 0 bases, with 18 bases separating them. The chain's CDR3 is CASSQDYSTGTSSYEQYF. CDR3 bases: TGTGCCAGCAGCCAAGATTACTCAACGGGGACATCCTCCTACGAGCAGTACTTC.

The gene calls are TRBV11-2 and TRBJ2-3; possible D gene TRBD2, 5 bases. V gave up 8 bases and J gave up 4 bases, with 13 bases separating them. Germline assignment: CDR1 SGHAT and CDR2 FQNNGV. The CDR3 contains 13 residues. In nucleotides, the CDR3 is TGTGCCAGCGCCTCTGGAGGTGCAGATACGCAGTATTTT. It yields the protein CASASGGADTQYF.

The J gene is TRBJ2-7, the V gene TRBV28; 11 bases are shared with TRBD1. There are 14 residues in the CDR3. Germline CDR1 is MDHEN and CDR2 is SYDVKM. The trim removed 4 bases at V and 7 bases at J, leaving 6 bases unmatched. CDR3 residues: CASSSDRGRWEQYF. The CDR3 DNA is TGTGCCAGCAGTTCGGACAGGGGGCGATGGGAGCAGTACTTC.

V usage is TRBV30 and J usage is TRBJ2-1, with 8 positions matching TRBD2. There are 17 residues in the CDR3. Per germline, CDR1 GTSNPN and CDR2 SVGIG (reference sequence). After removal of 2 bases from V and 1 base from J, the junction contained 10 bases not matched to a gene. DNA for the CDR3: TGTGCCTGGAGTAGGTGGATAGCGGGACTATCCTACAATGAGCAGTTCTTC. Translated: CAWSRWIAGLSYNEQFF. The full variable domain, completed using reference TRBV30 and TRBJ2-1, is SQTIHQWPATLVQPVGSPLSLECTVEGTSNPNLYWYRQAAGRGLQLLFYSVGIGQISSEVPQNLSASRPQDRQFILSSKKLLLSDSGFYLCAWSRWIAGLSYNEQFFGPGTRLTVL.

This clone was seen once. The gene calls are TRBV6-1 and TRBJ1-5, with a possible D match to TRBD1 (5 bases). The germline gives CDR1 MNHNS, CDR2 SASEGT. CDR3 length: 14 residues. The V end lost 3 bases, the J end lost 3 bases, and 9 bases lay between the germline ends. CDR3 loop: CASSDAGFNQPQHF. The CDR3 region has the DNA TGTGCCAGCAGTGACGCAGGGTTCAATCAGCCCCAGCATTTT.

The CDR3 loop is CASSVGGGNTGELFF. The CDR3, as DNA: TGTGCCAGCAGCGTAGGGGGCGGGAACACCGGGGAGCTGTTTTTT. This rearrangement joins TRBV9 to TRBJ2-2; the D gene is possibly TRBD1 (5 bases). The CDR3 extends over 15 amino acids. Trimming stripped 0 bases from V and 1 base from J, with 7 bases between. The germline V gene encodes CDR1 SGDLS and CDR2 YYNGEE. The variable domain in full, with the rest retrieved from reference TRBV9 and TRBJ2-2, is DSGVTQTPKHLITATGQRVTLRCSPRSGDLSVYWYQQSLDQGLQFLIQYYNGEERAKGNILERFSAQQFPDLHSELNLSSLELGDSALYFCASSVGGGNTGELFFGEGSRLTVL.

J is TRBJ1-1 and V is TRBV5-8, with D possibly being TRBD1 (5 bases). Germline-derived CDR1 and CDR2 are SGHTS and YDEGEE. The V end was cut by 1 base, the J end by 4 bases, with 8 bases between. This CDR3 contains 13 residues. CDR3 in amino acids: CASSLRGGTEAFF. The CDR3, as DNA: TGTGCCAGCAGCTTGAGGGGCGGCACTGAAGCTTTCTTT.

This clone came up a few times. The chain uses TRBV19 and TRBJ2-1; no firm D call. This CDR3 has 11 amino acids. V was clipped by 3 bases and J by 12 bases, with 9 bases between them. Per the germline V gene, CDR1 is LNHDA and CDR2 is SQIVND (reference sequence). CDR3 sequence (DNA): TGTGCCAGTAGTATGGGTTGGGGGCAGTTCTTC. This sequence encodes CASSMGWGQFF.

The chain is built from TRBV19 and TRBJ1-6; 7 positions agree with TRBD1. This CDR3 region has 16 residues. Unmatched junction bases numbered 6, after V lost 2 bases and J lost 5 bases. CDR1 and CDR2 (germline): LNHDA, SQIVND (reference sequence). For the CDR3, the DNA is TGTGCCAGTAGTATACTCGGGACAGTAAATAATTCACCCCTCCACTTT. Amino acid sequence: CASSILGTVNNSPLHF.